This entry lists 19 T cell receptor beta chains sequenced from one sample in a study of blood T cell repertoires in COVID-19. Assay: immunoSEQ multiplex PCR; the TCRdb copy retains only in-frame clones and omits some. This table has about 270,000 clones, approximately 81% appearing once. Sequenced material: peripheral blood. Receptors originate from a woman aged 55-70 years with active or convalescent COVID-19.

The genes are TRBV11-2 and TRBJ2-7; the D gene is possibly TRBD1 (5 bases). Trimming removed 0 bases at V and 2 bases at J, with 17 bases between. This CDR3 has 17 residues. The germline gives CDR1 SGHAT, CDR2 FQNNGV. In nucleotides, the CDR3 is TGTGCCAGCAGCTTAGATCTAAGGGGCGAGTATGCCTACGAGCAGTACTTC. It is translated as CASSLDLRGEYAYEQYF.

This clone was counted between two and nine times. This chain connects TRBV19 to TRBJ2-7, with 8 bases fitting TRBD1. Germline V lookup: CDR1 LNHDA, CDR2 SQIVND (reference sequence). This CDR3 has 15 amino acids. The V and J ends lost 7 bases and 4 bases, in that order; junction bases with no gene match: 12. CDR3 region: CASTPRTGSQYEQYF. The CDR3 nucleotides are TGTGCCAGTACCCCCCGGACAGGGAGTCAATACGAGCAGTACTTC.

The CDR3 nucleotides read TGTGCCAGCAGCTCCAGACAGGCCCTGAGGAGTGAAGCTTTCTTT. This codes for CASSSRQALRSEAFF. The chain carries TRBV7-9 and TRBJ1-1; weak D call: TRBD1 (6 bases). This CDR3 has 15 residues. V was pared by 4 bases and J by 7 bases, with 19 bases between. Looked up from germline, CDR1 is SEHNR and CDR2 is FQNEAQ (reference sequence).

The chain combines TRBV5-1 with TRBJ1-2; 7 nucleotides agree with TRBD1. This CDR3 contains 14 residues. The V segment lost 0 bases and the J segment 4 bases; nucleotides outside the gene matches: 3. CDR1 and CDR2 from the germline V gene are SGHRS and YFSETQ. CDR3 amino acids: CASSLEGQRYGYTF. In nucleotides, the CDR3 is TGCGCCAGCAGCTTGGAGGGACAGCGCTATGGCTACACCTTC.

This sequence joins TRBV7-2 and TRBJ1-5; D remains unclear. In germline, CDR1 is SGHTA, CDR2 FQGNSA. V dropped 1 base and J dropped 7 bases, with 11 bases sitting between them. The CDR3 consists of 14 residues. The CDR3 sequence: CASSLGGPEQPQHF. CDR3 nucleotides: TGTGCCAGCAGCTTAGGAGGGCCTGAACAGCCCCAGCATTTT.

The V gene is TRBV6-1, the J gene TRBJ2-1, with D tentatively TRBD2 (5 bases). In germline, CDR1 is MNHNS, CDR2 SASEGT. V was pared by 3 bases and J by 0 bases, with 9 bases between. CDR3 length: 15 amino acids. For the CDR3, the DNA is TGTGCCAGCAGTGACGTGGAGGCCTCCTACAATGAGCAGTTCTTC. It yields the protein CASSDVEASYNEQFF.

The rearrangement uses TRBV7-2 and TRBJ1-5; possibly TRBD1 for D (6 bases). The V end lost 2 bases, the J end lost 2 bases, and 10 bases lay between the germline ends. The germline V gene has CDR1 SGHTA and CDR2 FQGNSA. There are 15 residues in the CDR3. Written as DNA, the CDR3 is TGTGCCAGCAGCTTAAGCACAGGGCGCAATCAGCCCCAGCATTTT. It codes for CASSLSTGRNQPQHF. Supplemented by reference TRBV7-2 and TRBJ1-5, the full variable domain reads GAGVSQSPSNKVTEKGKDVELRCDPISGHTALYWYRQSLGQGLEFLIYFQGNSAPDKSGLPSDRFSAERTGGSVSTLTIQRTQQEDSAVYLCASSLSTGRNQPQHFGDGTRLSIL.

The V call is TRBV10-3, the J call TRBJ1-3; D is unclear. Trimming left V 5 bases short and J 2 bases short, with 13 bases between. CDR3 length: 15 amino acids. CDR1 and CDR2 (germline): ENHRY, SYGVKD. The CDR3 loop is CAISSGLEAGNTIYF. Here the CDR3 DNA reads TGTGCCATCAGTTCGGGGTTAGAAGCTGGAAACACCATATATTTT.

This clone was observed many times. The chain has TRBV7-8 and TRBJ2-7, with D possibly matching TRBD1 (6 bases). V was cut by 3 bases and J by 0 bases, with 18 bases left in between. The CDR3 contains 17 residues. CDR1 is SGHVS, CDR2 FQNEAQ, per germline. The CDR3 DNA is TGTGCCAGCAGCTTTTCTGGGCTGGGGACAATCTCCTACGAGCAGTACTTC. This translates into CASSFSGLGTISYEQYF. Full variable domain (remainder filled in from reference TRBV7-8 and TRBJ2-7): GAGVSQSPRYKVAKRGQDVALRCDPISGHVSLFWYQQALGQGPEFLTYFQNEAQLDKSGLPSDRFFAERPEGSVSTLKIQRTQQEDSAVYLCASSFSGLGTISYEQYFGPGTRLTVT.

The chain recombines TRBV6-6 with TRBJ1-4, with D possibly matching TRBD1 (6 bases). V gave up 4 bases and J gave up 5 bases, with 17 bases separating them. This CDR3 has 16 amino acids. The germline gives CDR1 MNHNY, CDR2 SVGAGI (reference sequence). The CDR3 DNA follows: TGTGCCAGCAGTTTCCTCACAGGGATGTCCAATGAAAAACTGTTTTTT. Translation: CASSFLTGMSNEKLFF.

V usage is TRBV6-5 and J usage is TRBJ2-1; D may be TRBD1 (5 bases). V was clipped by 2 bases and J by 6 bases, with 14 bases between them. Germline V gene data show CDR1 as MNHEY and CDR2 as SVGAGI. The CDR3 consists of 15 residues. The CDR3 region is CASSYVAGNINEQFF. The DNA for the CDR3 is TGTGCCAGCAGTTACGTCGCAGGGAACATCAATGAGCAGTTCTTC.

DNA of the CDR3: TGTGCTAGTGGTCTGATGGCGGGTGAAGCTTTCTTT. Amino acids: CASGLMAGEAFF. The genes are TRBV12-5 and TRBJ1-1; no reliable D call. The CDR3 contains 12 residues. V was clipped by 5 bases and J by 7 bases, with 11 bases between them. The germline V gene encodes CDR1 LGHNT and CDR2 FRNRAP.

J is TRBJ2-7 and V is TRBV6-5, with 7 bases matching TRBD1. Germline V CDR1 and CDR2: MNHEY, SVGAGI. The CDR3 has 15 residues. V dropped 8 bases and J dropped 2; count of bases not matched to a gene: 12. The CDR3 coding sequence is TGTGCCAGCGGCTACAGGGGCCAATCAACCTACGAGCAGTACTTC. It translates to CASGYRGQSTYEQYF.

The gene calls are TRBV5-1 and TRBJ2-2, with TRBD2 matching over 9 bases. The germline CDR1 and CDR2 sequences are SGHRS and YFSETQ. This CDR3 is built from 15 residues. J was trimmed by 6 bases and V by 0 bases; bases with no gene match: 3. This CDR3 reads CASSLGPSGAGELFF. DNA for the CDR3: TGCGCCAGCAGCTTGGGGCCTAGCGGGGCCGGGGAGCTGTTTTTT.

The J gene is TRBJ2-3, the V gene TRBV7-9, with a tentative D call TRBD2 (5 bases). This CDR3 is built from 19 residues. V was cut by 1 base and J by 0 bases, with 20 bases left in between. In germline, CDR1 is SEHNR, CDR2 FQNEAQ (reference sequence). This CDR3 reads CASSLEVVSSRDSTDTQYF. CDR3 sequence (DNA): TGTGCCAGCAGCTTAGAGGTGGTGTCTAGCCGGGATAGCACAGATACGCAGTATTTT.

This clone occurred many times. The CDR3 nucleotides are TGCGCCAGCAGCTTTGAGGGGGCCACCTACGAGCAGTACTTC. As protein: CASSFEGATYEQYF. The genes are TRBV5-1 and TRBJ2-7, with 7 nucleotides matching TRBD1. The germline CDR1 and CDR2 sequences are SGHRS and YFSETQ. This CDR3 comprises 14 residues. V shed 2 bases and J 2 bases; nucleotides not matched to a gene: 4. Variable domain in full (rest from reference TRBV5-1 and TRBJ2-7): KAGVTQTPRYLIKTRGQQVTLSCSPISGHRSVSWYQQTPGQGLQFLFEYFSETQRNKGNFPGRFSGRQFSNSRSEMNVSTLELGDSALYLCASSFEGATYEQYFGPGTRLTVT.

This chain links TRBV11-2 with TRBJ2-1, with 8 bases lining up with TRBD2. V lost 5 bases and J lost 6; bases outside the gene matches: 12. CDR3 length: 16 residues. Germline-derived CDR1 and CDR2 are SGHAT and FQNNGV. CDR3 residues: CASSPAGIAGFNEQFF. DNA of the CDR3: TGTGCCAGCAGCCCCGCGGGAATAGCGGGGTTCAATGAGCAGTTCTTC.

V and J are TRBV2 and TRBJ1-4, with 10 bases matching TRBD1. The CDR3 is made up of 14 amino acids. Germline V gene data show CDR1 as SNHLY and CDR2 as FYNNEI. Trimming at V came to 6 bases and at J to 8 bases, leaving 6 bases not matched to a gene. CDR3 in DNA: TGTGCCAGCAGGGGGACAGGGGTGCCCGAAAAACTGTTTTTT. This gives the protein CASRGTGVPEKLFF.

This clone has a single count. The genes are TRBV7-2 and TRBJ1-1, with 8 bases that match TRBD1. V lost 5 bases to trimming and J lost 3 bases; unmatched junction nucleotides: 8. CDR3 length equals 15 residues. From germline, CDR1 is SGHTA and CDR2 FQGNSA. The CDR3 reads CASSPLTGADTEAFF. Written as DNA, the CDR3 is TGTGCCAGCAGCCCTCTGACAGGGGCGGACACTGAAGCTTTCTTT.